These 18 T cell receptor beta chains share one sample of origin, sequenced in a study of monozygotic twins with inflammatory bowel disease. TCRdb re-called the 5' RACE reads; every CDR3 protein appears as one record, without DNA. This sample's table reports about 380,000 distinct CDR3 sequences. Sequencing was performed on blood. The receptors were gathered from a human donor with ulcerative colitis or Crohn's disease, or a healthy co-twin of an affected twin (not recorded which).

CDR3 sequence reads: CASRGTANTDTQYF. V is TRBV7-2 and J is TRBJ2-3; TCRdb names TRBD1, which stays unverified in the absence of DNA. Germline V gene sequence: CDR1 SGHTA, CDR2 FQGNSA. This CDR3 comprises 14 residues. Full variable domain (rest looked up from reference TRBV7-2 and TRBJ2-3): GAGVSQSPSNKVTEKGKDVELRCDPISGHTALYWYRQSLGQGLEFLIYFQGNSAPDKSGLPSDRFSAERTGGSVSTLTIQRTQQEDSAVYLCASRGTANTDTQYFGPGTRLTVL.

CDR3 loop: CASSLRWVGEQYF. The rearrangement links TRBV7-9 to TRBJ2-7. CDR1 and CDR2 (germline): SEHNR, FQNEAQ (reference sequence). The CDR3 has 13 residues.

The rearrangement uses TRBV11-2 and TRBJ1-1; TCRdb's assignment of TRBD1 cannot be checked, as there is no DNA. The germline V gene encodes CDR1 SGHAT and CDR2 FQNNGV. The CDR3 is 15 amino acids. CDR3 in amino acids: CASSRSNQGRGEAFF.

The J gene is TRBJ1-1, the V gene TRBV19; TCRdb reports TRBD1, a call that lacks DNA to check it against. The V gene's germline CDR1 is LNHDA and CDR2 SQIVND (reference sequence). The CDR3 loop spans 14 amino acids. CDR3 region: CASSMGQGVTEAFF.

The gene calls are TRBV7-8 and TRBJ1-1; TCRdb proposes TRBD1, but this gene call is untestable without DNA. The CDR3 consists of 16 residues. CDR1 and CDR2 (germline): SGHVS, FQNEAQ. CDR3 loop: CASSLRDRGLNTEAFF.

The J gene is TRBJ2-7, the V gene TRBV18. There are 13 residues in the CDR3. Germline lookup yields CDR1 KGHSH and CDR2 LQKENI. CDR3 sequence reads: CASSTFASYEQYF.

The genes are TRBV9 and TRBJ2-3; TCRdb's D call of TRBD2 is untestable without DNA. CDR3 length: 17 residues. Germline V gene data show CDR1 as SGDLS and CDR2 as YYNGEE. The CDR3 sequence: CASSVGSGGPGTDTQYF.

This rearrangement joins TRBV5-5 to TRBJ2-5; TCRdb indicates TRBD1, and absent DNA this call remains unverified. From germline, CDR1 is SGHKS and CDR2 YYEKEE (reference sequence). The CDR3 has 17 residues. CDR3 in amino acids: CASSWGGRFGTEETQYF.

The chain couples TRBV5-1 to TRBJ2-7; TCRdb returns TRBD1, unconfirmable since there is no DNA. CDR1 and CDR2 from the germline V gene are SGHRS and YFSETQ. The CDR3 contains 14 residues. The CDR3 reads CASSLLGHSYEQYF.

The V and J genes are TRBV20-1 and TRBJ2-7; as DNA is missing, the TRBD2 call by TCRdb cannot be tested. Germline V gene sequence: CDR1 DFQATT, CDR2 SNEGSKA (reference sequence). The CDR3 is 13 amino acids. CDR3 sequence reads: CSYWTSGSYEQYF.

The genes are TRBV18 and TRBJ2-3; as DNA is missing, the TRBD1 call by TCRdb cannot be tested. The germline V gene has CDR1 KGHSH and CDR2 LQKENI. The CDR3 has 16 residues. The CDR3 spells CASSPPGQLSLDTQYF.

The chain combines TRBV12-3 or TRBV12-4 with TRBJ2-4; TCRdb indicates TRBD2, and absent DNA this call remains unverified. The CDR3 has 15 amino acids. This CDR3 is CASSPSGGVENIQYF.

The chain is built from TRBV20-1 and TRBJ2-6; TCRdb gives TRBD2 as the D gene, but with no DNA this cannot be confirmed. Per germline, CDR1 DFQATT and CDR2 SNEGSKA (reference sequence). The CDR3 extends over 21 amino acids. The CDR3: CSARDRWTSGATSSGANVLTF.

The chain links TRBV20-1 to TRBJ2-6. Per germline, CDR1 DFQATT and CDR2 SNEGSKA (reference sequence). This CDR3 comprises 13 residues. The CDR3 loop reads CSASPSGANVLTF.

This chain joins TRBV6-2 or TRBV6-3 and TRBJ2-3; no DNA is available, so the TRBD1 call from TCRdb remains unchecked. The CDR3 is made up of 16 amino acids. Germline CDR1 is MNHEY and CDR2 is SVGEGT. This CDR3 is CASSYRTGGLPDTQYF.

The rearrangement links TRBV30 to TRBJ2-1. There are 16 residues in the CDR3. CDR1 is GTSNPN and CDR2 is SVGIG in the germline V gene (reference sequence). CDR3 in amino acids: CAWRSVGRSSYNEQFF.

This chain joins TRBV28 and TRBJ1-2; absent DNA, TCRdb's TRBD1 call cannot be checked. Germline CDR1 is MDHEN and CDR2 is SYDVKM. The CDR3 consists of 15 residues. CDR3 sequence: CASSSPGTGVGGYTF.

The rearrangement links TRBV6-5 to TRBJ1-4; TCRdb returns TRBD1, unconfirmable since there is no DNA. From germline, CDR1 is MNHEY and CDR2 SVGAGI. CDR3 size: 15 residues. CDR3 amino acids: CASSYGRTRGEKLFF.